The clone carrying this T cell receptor (beta chain) was recorded many times. These data come from a study of regulatory T cells in long-lasting Graves disease. Time point reported: newly diagnosed GD, antithyroid drugs for less than 3 months. Generation of the TCR library employed RNA extracted from PBMCs. Assembly of TCR beta libraries relied on iRepertoire HTBI primers together with Arm-PCR of CDR3 regions. TCRdb redid the calling of the multiplex PCR reads with MiXCR, one entry per CDR3 protein. The sample holds some 560,000 distinct CDR3 sequences, around 16% seen once. Germline-derived CDR1 and CDR2 are DFQATT and SNEGSKA (reference sequence). CDR3 length: 15 amino acids. Trimming took 4 bases from V and 1 from J, leaving 14 bases between them. A further study also used this sample, focusing on T cells in Graves' hyperthyroidism and ophthalmopathy.

The material sequenced was peripheral blood mononuclear cells (PBMCs), taken at new diagnosis, from a patient treated with antithyroid drugs. This TCR was recovered from a woman between 40 and 65 years old with Graves disease. The chain recombines TRBV20-1 with TRBJ1-3; D is undetermined. CDR3 DNA: TGCAGTGCTAAGGACGCTCAGAGATCTGGAAACACCATATATTTT. This encodes CSAKDAQRSGNTIYF.